The clone carrying this T cell receptor (beta chain) appeared a single time. Only in-frame clones appear in the TCRdb table, and some are missing; sequencing was by immunoSEQ multiplex PCR. The top ten clones hold 1.2% of a sample with about 170,000 clones, about 88% of them seen once. The data were obtained in a study of blood T cell repertoires in COVID-19. Source material: PBMCs or T cells enriched from blood (not recorded which). The sequence derives from a human donor with acute COVID-19. The donor label of this sample is uncertain.

In DNA, the CDR3 is TGTGCCAGCAGTTCCAAGGACTCTTCAGATACGCAGTATTTT. The encoded protein is CASSSKDSSDTQYF. V usage is TRBV6-9 and J usage is TRBJ2-3; TRBD2 might be the D (5 bases). The V end lost 4 bases, the J end lost 4 bases, and 12 bases lay between the germline ends. Looked up from germline, CDR1 is MNHGY and CDR2 is SVAAGI. The CDR3 is made up of 14 amino acids.